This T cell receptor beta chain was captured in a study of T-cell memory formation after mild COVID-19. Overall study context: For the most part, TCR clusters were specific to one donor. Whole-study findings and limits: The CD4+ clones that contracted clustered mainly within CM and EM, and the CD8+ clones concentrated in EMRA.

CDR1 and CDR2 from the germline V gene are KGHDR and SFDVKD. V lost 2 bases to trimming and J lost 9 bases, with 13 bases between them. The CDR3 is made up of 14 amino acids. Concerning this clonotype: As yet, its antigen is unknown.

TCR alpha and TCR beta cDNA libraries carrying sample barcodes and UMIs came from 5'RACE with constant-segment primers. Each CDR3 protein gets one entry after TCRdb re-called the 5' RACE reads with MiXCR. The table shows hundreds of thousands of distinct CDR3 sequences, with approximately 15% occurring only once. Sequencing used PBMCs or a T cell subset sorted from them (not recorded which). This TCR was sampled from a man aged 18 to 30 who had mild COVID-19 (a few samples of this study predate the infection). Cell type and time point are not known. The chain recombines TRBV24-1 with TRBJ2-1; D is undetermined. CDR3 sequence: CATSDWSERREQFF. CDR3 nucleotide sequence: TGTGCCACCAGTGATTGGTCGGAGAGGCGTGAGCAGTTCTTC.